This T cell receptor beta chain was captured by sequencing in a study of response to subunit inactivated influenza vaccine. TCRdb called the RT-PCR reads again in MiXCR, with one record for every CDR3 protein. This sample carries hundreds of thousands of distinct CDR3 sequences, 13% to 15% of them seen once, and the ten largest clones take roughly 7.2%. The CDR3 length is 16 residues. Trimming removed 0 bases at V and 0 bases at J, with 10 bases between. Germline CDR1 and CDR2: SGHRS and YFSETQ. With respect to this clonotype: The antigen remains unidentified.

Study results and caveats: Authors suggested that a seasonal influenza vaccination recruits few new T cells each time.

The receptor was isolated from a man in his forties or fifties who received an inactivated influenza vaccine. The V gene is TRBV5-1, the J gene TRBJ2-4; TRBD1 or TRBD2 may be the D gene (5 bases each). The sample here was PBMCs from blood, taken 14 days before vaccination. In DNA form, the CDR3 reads TGCGCCAGCAGCTTGGGAGGGGAACGAGCCAAAAACATTCAGTACTTC. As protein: CASSLGGERAKNIQYF. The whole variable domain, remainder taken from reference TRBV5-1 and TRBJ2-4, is KAGVTQTPRYLIKTRGQQVTLSCSPISGHRSVSWYQQTPGQGLQFLFEYFSETQRNKGNFPGRFSGRQFSNSRSEMNVSTLELGDSALYLCASSLGGERAKNIQYFGAGTRLSVL.